The 2 T cell receptor beta chains below were found in one sample sequenced in a study of shared clonotypes between healthy human individuals. Sequencing was performed with immunoSEQ multiplex PCR; in TCRdb, only in-frame clones are kept and a portion is missing. Here the sample spans 600,000 to 750,000 clones, roughly 78% being singletons. Sequences were obtained from memory CD4+ T cells sorted from blood. Subset meaning: CD45RA-negative fraction. These receptors were collected from a woman under 40 in good health.

The chain links TRBV14 to TRBJ2-1; 10 bases are shared with TRBD2. Per the germline V gene, CDR1 is SGHDN and CDR2 is FVKESK. With 1 base clipped from V and 8 bases from J, the junction kept 5 bases outside the gene matches. This CDR3 region has 15 residues. The CDR3 region has the DNA TGTGCCAGCAGCCAAGGGCTAGCGGGAGTGCATGAGCAGTTCTTC. This codes for CASSQGLAGVHEQFF.

This clone was observed once. The genes are TRBV11-2 and TRBJ2-2, with 8 bases lining up with TRBD2. After removal of 5 bases from V and 2 bases from J, the junction contained 4 bases not matched to a gene. This CDR3 contains 15 residues. Germline CDR1 is SGHAT and CDR2 is FQNNGV. CDR3 region: CASSAGGLNTGELFF. The CDR3 DNA follows: TGTGCCAGCAGCGCGGGGGGCTTAAACACCGGGGAGCTGTTTTTT.